What follows is one T cell receptor (beta chain) and its context. In the PCR, 60 Vbeta and 13 Jbeta primers were used. Method: immunoSEQ multiplex PCR; TCRdb's copy keeps in-frame clones and lacks some. The sample shows around 130,000 clones, 75% of them seen only once. Trimming left V 2 bases short and J 3 bases short, with 11 bases between. The CDR3 is made up of 14 amino acids. CDR1 and CDR2 from the germline V gene are SGHTA and FQGNSA. This entry comes from a study of cytomegalovirus exposure and HLA in healthy donors. Unrecorded immune exposures were likely, despite nominal health at sampling. Sequencing was carried out using PBMCs. The chain joins TRBV7-2 to TRBJ2-7; unclear D gene. The TCR comes from a man under 40 in good health and CMV-seronegative. This chain's CDR3 is CASSLSRPVYEQYF. The DNA of the CDR3 is TGTGCCAGCAGCTTAAGCCGCCCGGTCTACGAGCAGTACTTC.